One TCR beta chain is described in this entry. This entry belongs to a study of blood T cell repertoires in COVID-19. Study details: The analysed material was cDNA or gDNA that came from T cells, B-cell-depleted T cells, or PBMCs.

Method: immunoSEQ multiplex PCR; TCRdb's copy keeps in-frame clones and lacks some. The sample lists 300,000 to 350,000 clones, around 87% occurring once. Seattle cases were enrolled at active infection and followed longitudinally. CDR1 SNHLY and CDR2 FYNNEI come from the germline V gene. The CDR3 extends over 13 amino acids. V was clipped by 6 bases and J by 7 bases, with 15 bases between them. The rearrangement joins TRBV2 to TRBJ1-2, with a tentative D call TRBD1 (5 bases). The receptor's source is a woman aged 50 to 65 with COVID-19, enrolled during active disease. Material: peripheral blood. Here the CDR3 DNA reads TGTGCCAGCAGCCCAGGGTTAGGCCGTGGCTACACCTTC. Amino acids: CASSPGLGRGYTF.